This T cell receptor beta chain was sequenced in a study of blood T cell repertoires in COVID-19. Study in general: Samples of COVID-19 (acute and convalescent) were obtained from the United States, Italy and Spain.

The V end was cut by 6 bases, the J end by 2 bases, with 14 bases between. The CDR3 sequence is 15 residues long. Germline CDR1 reads KGHSH; CDR2 reads LQKENI. Original processing notes: Reference gene primer amplification in the assay estimated nucleated cell counts. Clones were sequenced by immunoSEQ multiplex PCR, and TCRdb holds only the in-frame ones, with some missing. D and trimming come from the DNA, and the V and J calls and clone size come from that table. The sample has approximately 310,000 clones; more than 75% are singletons. Sequenced material: peripheral blood. This rearrangement joins TRBV18 to TRBJ2-4; D possibly corresponds to TRBD2 (6 bases). This clonotype originated in a woman aged 45-65 years who had recovered from COVID-19. CDR3 sequence: CASSAGPTTKNIQYF. In DNA form, the CDR3 reads TGTGCCAGCTCGGCGGGACCGACGACCAAAAACATTCAGTACTTC.